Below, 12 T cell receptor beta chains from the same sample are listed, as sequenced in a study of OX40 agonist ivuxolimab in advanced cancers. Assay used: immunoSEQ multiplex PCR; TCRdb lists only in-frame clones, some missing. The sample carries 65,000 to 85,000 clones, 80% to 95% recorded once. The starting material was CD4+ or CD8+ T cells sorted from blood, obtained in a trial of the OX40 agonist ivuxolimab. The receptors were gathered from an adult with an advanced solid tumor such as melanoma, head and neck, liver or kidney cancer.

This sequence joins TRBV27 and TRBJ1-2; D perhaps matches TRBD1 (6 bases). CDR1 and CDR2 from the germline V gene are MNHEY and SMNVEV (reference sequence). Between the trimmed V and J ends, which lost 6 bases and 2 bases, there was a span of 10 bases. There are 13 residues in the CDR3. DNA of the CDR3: TGTGCCAGCAGGCACGACAGGAACTATGGCTACACCTTC. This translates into CASRHDRNYGYTF.

CDR3 in amino acids: CASLAGKETQYF. The CDR3 coding sequence is TGCGCCAGCTTGGCAGGAAAAGAGACCCAGTACTTC. The chain links TRBV10-2 to TRBJ2-5, with D unresolved. Germline lookup yields CDR1 WSHSY and CDR2 SAAADI. Trimming removed 8 bases at V and 3 bases at J, with 10 bases between. The CDR3 has 12 residues.

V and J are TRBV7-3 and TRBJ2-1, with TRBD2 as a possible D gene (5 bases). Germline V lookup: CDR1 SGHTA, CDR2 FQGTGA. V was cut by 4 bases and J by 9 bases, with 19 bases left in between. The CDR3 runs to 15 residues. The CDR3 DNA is TGTGCCAGCAGCTCCGACTACTTAGGCGCCAGTGAGCAGTTCTTC. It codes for CASSSDYLGASEQFF.

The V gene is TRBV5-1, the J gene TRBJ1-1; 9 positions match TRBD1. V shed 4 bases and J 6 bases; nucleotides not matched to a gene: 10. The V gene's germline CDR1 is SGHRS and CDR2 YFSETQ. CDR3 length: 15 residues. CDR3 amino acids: CASSKWDREAPEAFF. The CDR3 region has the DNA TGCGCCAGCAGCAAATGGGACAGGGAGGCCCCTGAAGCTTTCTTT.

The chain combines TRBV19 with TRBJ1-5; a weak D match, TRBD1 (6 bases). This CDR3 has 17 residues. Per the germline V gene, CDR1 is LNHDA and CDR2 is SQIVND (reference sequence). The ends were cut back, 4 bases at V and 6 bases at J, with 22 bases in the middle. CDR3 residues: CASSTGTTGVRGQPQHF. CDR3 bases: TGTGCCAGTAGTACCGGGACAACCGGGGTACGAGGTCAGCCCCAGCATTTT.

The CDR3 protein is CASSVVWRRENADTQYF. The CDR3 DNA follows: TGTGCCAGCAGTGTAGTTTGGCGGCGGGAGAACGCAGATACGCAGTATTTT. V is TRBV2 and J is TRBJ2-3; 7 bases map to TRBD2. CDR1 is SNHLY and CDR2 is FYNNEI in the germline V gene. The CDR3 has 17 residues. Trimming at V came to 4 bases and at J to 4 bases, leaving 14 bases not matched to a gene.

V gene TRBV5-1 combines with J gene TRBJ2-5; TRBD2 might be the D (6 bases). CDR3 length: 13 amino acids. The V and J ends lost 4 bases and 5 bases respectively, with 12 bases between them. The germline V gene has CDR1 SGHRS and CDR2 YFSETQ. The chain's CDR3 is CASSGGSLETQYF. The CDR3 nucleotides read TGCGCCAGCAGCGGGGGGTCCTTGGAGACCCAGTACTTC.

CDR3 amino acids: CASSLSRRKDNEQFF. CDR3 sequence (DNA): TGCGCCAGCAGCTTATCCCGACGGAAGGACAATGAGCAGTTCTTC. J is TRBJ2-1 and V is TRBV5-1; D is ambiguous. Germline V lookup: CDR1 SGHRS, CDR2 YFSETQ. There are 15 residues in the CDR3. Trimming cost V 2 bases and J 5 bases, with 14 bases left between them.

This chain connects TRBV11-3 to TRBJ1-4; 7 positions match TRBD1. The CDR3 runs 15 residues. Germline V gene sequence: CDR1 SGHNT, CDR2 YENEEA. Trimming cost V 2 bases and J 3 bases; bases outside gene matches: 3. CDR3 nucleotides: TGTGCCAGCAGCTTAAGCGGGACAGCTAATGAAAAACTGTTTTTT. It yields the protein CASSLSGTANEKLFF.

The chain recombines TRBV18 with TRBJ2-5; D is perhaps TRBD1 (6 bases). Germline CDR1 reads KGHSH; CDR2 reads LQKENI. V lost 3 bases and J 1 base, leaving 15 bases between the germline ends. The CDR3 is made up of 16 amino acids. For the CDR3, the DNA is TGTGCCAGCTCACCCCTCCCAGGGACAAGCCAAGAGACCCAGTACTTC. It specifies CASSPLPGTSQETQYF.

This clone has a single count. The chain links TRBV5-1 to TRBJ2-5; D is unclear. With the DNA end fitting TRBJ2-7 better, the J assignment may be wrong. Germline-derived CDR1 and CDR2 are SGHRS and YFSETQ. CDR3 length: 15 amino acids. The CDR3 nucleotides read TGCGCCAGCAGCTTGGGGTCCACGCGGTTTCTCGAGCAGTACTTC. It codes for CASSLGSTRFLEQYF.

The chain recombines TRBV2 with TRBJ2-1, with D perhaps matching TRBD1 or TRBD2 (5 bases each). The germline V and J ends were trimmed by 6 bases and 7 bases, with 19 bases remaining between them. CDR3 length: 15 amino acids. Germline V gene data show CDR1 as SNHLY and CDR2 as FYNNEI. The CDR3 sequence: CASSTEEGWGNEQFF. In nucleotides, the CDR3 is TGTGCCAGCAGCACTGAAGAGGGGTGGGGGAATGAGCAGTTCTTC.